This entry lists 19 T cell receptor beta chains sequenced from one sample in a study of blood T cells in healthy people across ages. For the second PCR, which ran for about 7 to 11 cycles, a sample-barcoded 5' primer and a J-beta primer mix were used. One entry per CDR3 protein results from TCRdb running MiXCR on the 5' RACE reads. The data hold 1,300,000 or so distinct CDR3 sequences, with 45% to 70% observed a single time. The sample taken for sequencing was blood. These receptors were obtained from a man aged 18 to 30 in good health.

This clonotype was counted only a few times. The chain joins TRBV7-9 to TRBJ2-5; D is ambiguous. Per germline, CDR1 SEHNR and CDR2 FQNEAQ (reference sequence). CDR3 size: 12 residues. Trimming stripped 4 bases from V and 13 bases from J, with 16 bases between. The chain's CDR3 is CASSSDDQLAYF. DNA of the CDR3: TGTGCCAGCAGCTCTGACGACCAGCTCGCGTACTTC. The variable domain in full, with the rest retrieved from reference TRBV7-9 and TRBJ2-5, is DTGVSQNPRHKITKRGQNVTFRCDPISEHNRLYWYRQTLGQGPEFLTYFQNEAQLEKSRLLSDRFSAERPKGSFSTLEIQRTEQGDSAMYLCASSSDDQLAYFGPGTRLLVL.

V and J are TRBV10-3 and TRBJ2-2; TRBD2 aligns across 10 bases. The junction had 14 bases not matched to a gene; V was cut back by 5 bases and J by 5 bases. The germline gives CDR1 ENHRY, CDR2 SYGVKD. This CDR3 is built from 18 residues. CDR3 in amino acids: CAISPRASGSGGTGELFF. The CDR3 DNA reads TGTGCCATCAGTCCCCGGGCTAGCGGGAGTGGAGGTACCGGGGAGCTGTTTTTT.

CDR3 sequence reads: CASKGGREVYGYTF. CDR3 sequence (DNA): TGTGCCAGCAAGGGGGGCAGGGAGGTCTATGGCTACACCTTC. The chain is built from TRBV12-3 or TRBV12-4 and TRBJ1-2; tentatively, D is TRBD1 (6 bases). Trimming cost V 7 bases and J 4 bases, with 16 bases left between them. There are 14 residues in the CDR3.

This clonotype showed up just a few times. V and J are TRBV5-1 and TRBJ1-1; D not resolved. V was shortened by 1 base and J by 6 bases, with 10 bases between the two germline ends. The CDR3 runs to 13 residues. Germline V lookup: CDR1 SGHRS, CDR2 YFSETQ. The DNA of the CDR3 is TGCGCCAGCAGCTTGAGTTTAACAGCTGAAGCTTTCTTT. Encoded protein: CASSLSLTAEAFF.

The chain combines TRBV4-1 with TRBJ2-5; D might be TRBD1 or TRBD2, each matching 6 bases. Trimming left V 1 base short and J 1 base short, with 13 bases between. The CDR3 contains 16 residues. Germline-derived CDR1 and CDR2 are MGHRA and YSYEKL. The CDR3 spells CASSQGGAGIQETQYF. The CDR3 DNA sequence: TGCGCCAGCAGCCAAGGGGGGGCGGGGATCCAAGAGACCCAGTACTTC.

This clonotype was counted between two and nine times. Written as DNA, the CDR3 is TGTGCCAGCAGCCCCACCAGCTTCTATGGCTACACCTTC. Translating gives CASSPTSFYGYTF. The chain couples TRBV7-2 to TRBJ1-2; D remains unclear. V dropped 5 bases and J dropped 4 bases, with 11 bases sitting between them. The CDR3 is 13 amino acids. From germline, CDR1 is SGHTA and CDR2 FQGNSA.

The chain carries TRBV2 and TRBJ2-7; D is undetermined. Germline V gene sequence: CDR1 SNHLY, CDR2 FYNNEI. Trimming took off 4 bases at V and 3 bases at J, with 13 bases between the two ends. The CDR3 covers 14 residues. The CDR3 region has the DNA TGTGCCAGCAGTGCACCGCAGGCCAACTACGAGCAGTACTTC. Encoded protein: CASSAPQANYEQYF.

The chain recombines TRBV11-2 with TRBJ2-7, with D possibly being TRBD2 (6 bases). The ends were cut back, 4 bases at V and 2 bases at J, with 18 bases in the middle. The CDR3 totals 16 residues. CDR1 SGHAT and CDR2 FQNNGV come from the germline V gene. CDR3 sequence (DNA): TGTGCCAGCAGCTCCCGCAACAGCGGGCCCCCCTACGAGCAGTACTTC. This codes for CASSSRNSGPPYEQYF.

This clonotype was seen only once. The V gene is TRBV19, the J gene TRBJ2-3; the match to TRBD1 covers 10 bases. Per germline, CDR1 LNHDA and CDR2 SQIVND (reference sequence). The CDR3 totals 15 residues. Trimming removed 7 bases from V and 2 bases from J; junction bases left unmatched: 6. The CDR3 region is CASNDRGRSTDTQYF. In DNA, the CDR3 is TGTGCCAGTAACGACAGGGGGCGGTCCACAGATACGCAGTATTTT.

This clonotype was recorded a few times. The rearrangement links TRBV7-9 to TRBJ2-3; D possibly corresponds to TRBD2 (7 bases). There are 16 residues in the CDR3. V was clipped by 5 bases and J by 3 bases, with 18 bases between them. CDR1 is SEHNR and CDR2 is FQNEAQ in the germline V gene (reference sequence). The CDR3: CASSLAAGAGTDTQYF. The CDR3 DNA sequence: TGTGCCAGCAGCCTCGCTGCGGGGGCGGGTACAGATACGCAGTATTTT.

The chain links TRBV29-1 to TRBJ2-1; D not resolved. CDR3 length equals 12 residues. Germline assignment: CDR1 SQVTM and CDR2 ANQGSEA. The V end was cut by 8 bases, the J end by 5 bases, with 13 bases between. This chain's CDR3 is CSTELTHNEQFF. DNA of the CDR3: TGCAGCACCGAGCTTACCCACAATGAGCAGTTCTTC.

The V gene is TRBV7-9, the J gene TRBJ2-2; 10 bases are shared with TRBD2. V shed 2 bases, J shed 6 bases, and the junction held 3 bases outside the gene matches. This CDR3 spans 15 amino acids. CDR1 is SEHNR, CDR2 FQNEAQ, per germline (reference sequence). CDR3 nucleotide sequence: TGTGCCAGCAGCTTATTTCTAGCGGGAGCCGGGGAGCTGTTTTTT. Its protein product is CASSLFLAGAGELFF.

This clonotype was recorded a few times. The gene calls are TRBV10-1 and TRBJ2-7, with D maybe TRBD2 (5 bases). V was cut by 0 bases and J by 2 bases, with 17 bases left in between. The CDR3 runs to 17 residues. The germline gives CDR1 WNHNN, CDR2 SYGVQD (reference sequence). For the CDR3, the DNA is TGCGCCAGCAGTGAGTCGACGGACTGGCGGGCTACCTACGAGCAGTACTTC. This codes for CASSESTDWRATYEQYF.

The rearrangement uses TRBV6-5 and TRBJ2-3; possible D gene TRBD2, 7 bases. Germline-derived CDR1 and CDR2 are MNHEY and SVGAGI. The CDR3 sequence is 13 residues long. V lost 7 bases and J 6 bases, leaving 14 bases between the germline ends. The CDR3 reads CASNYRGADTQYF. The CDR3 DNA sequence: TGTGCCAGCAATTATCGGGGGGCGGATACGCAGTATTTT.

This clonotype was found a few times. The chain has TRBV6-2 or TRBV6-3 and TRBJ1-5, with 7 bases aligning to TRBD1. Germline CDR1 and CDR2: MNHEY and SVGEGT. J lost 7 bases, V lost 2 bases, and 5 bases had no gene match. The CDR3 length is 14 residues. The CDR3 DNA follows: TGTGCCAGCAGTTACGGGGGACAGCAGCAGCCCCAGCATTTT. As protein: CASSYGGQQQPQHF.

In DNA form, the CDR3 reads TGTGCCAGCAGCGCGACAGGGTCCACTCTCTACGAGCAGTACTTC. It translates to CASSATGSTLYEQYF. This chain uses TRBV7-9 with TRBJ2-7; 7 bases align to TRBD1. This CDR3 comprises 15 residues. Germline V gene data show CDR1 as SEHNR and CDR2 as FQNEAQ (reference sequence). V shed 5 bases, J shed 3 bases, and the junction held 10 bases outside the gene matches. Variable domain in full (rest from reference TRBV7-9 and TRBJ2-7): DTGVSQNPRHKITKRGQNVTFRCDPISEHNRLYWYRQTLGQGPEFLTYFQNEAQLEKSRLLSDRFSAERPKGSFSTLEIQRTEQGDSAMYLCASSATGSTLYEQYFGPGTRLTVT.

The chain has TRBV3-1 and TRBJ2-5; tentatively, D is TRBD1 or TRBD2 (6 bases each). This CDR3 is 14 amino acids long. V shed 4 bases and J shed 5 bases, with 14 bases lying between them. The germline gives CDR1 LGHDT, CDR2 YNNKEL (reference sequence). This CDR3 is CASSRGTMRETQYF. In nucleotides, the CDR3 is TGTGCCAGCAGCCGCGGGACAATGCGGGAGACCCAGTACTTC.

V and J are TRBV12-3 or TRBV12-4 and TRBJ2-5, with D hard to call. The CDR3 length is 16 residues. Trimming took 4 bases from V and 1 from J, leaving 16 bases between them. CDR3: CASSSSSGKFQETQYF. The CDR3 nucleotides are TGTGCCAGCAGTTCGTCTAGTGGAAAATTCCAAGAGACCCAGTACTTC.

This clonotype has only a few counts. This rearrangement joins TRBV29-1 to TRBJ2-7; D is unclear. CDR1 is SQVTM and CDR2 is ANQGSEA in the germline V gene. The CDR3 runs to 14 residues. Trimming removed 3 bases from V and 1 base from J, with 13 bases in between. As DNA, the CDR3 is TGCAGCGTTGACGCCAACAAGGAGTCCTACGAGCAGTACTTC. As protein: CSVDANKESYEQYF.